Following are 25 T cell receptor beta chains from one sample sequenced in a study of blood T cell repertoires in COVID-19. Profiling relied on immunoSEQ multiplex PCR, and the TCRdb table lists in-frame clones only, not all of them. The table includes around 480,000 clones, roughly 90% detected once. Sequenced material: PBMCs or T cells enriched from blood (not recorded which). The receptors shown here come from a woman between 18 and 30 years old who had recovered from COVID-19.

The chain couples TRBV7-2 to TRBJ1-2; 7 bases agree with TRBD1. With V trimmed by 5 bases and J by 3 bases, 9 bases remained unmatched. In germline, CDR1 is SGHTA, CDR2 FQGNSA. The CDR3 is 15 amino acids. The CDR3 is CASSQGEGLDYGYTF. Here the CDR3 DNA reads TGTGCCAGCAGCCAGGGGGAAGGCTTGGACTATGGCTACACCTTC.

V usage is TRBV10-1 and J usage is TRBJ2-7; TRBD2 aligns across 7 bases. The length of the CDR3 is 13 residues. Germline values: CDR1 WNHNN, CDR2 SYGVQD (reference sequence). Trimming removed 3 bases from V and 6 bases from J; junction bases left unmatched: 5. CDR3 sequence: CASSDRGVSEQYF. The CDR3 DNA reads TGCGCCAGCAGTGATCGGGGGGTGTCCGAGCAGTACTTC.

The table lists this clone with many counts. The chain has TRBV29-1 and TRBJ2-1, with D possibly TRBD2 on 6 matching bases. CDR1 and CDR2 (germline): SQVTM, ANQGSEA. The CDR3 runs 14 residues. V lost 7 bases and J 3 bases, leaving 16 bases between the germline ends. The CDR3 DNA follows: TGCAGCGGACAAAGTGGAGGGGACTACAATGAGCAGTTCTTC. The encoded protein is CSGQSGGDYNEQFF.

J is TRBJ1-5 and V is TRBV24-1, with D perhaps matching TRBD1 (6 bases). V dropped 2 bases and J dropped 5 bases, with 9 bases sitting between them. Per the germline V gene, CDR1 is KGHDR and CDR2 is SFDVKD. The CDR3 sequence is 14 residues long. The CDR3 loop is CATSDSYRDQPQHF. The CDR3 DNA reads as TGTGCCACCAGTGATTCATACAGGGATCAGCCCCAGCATTTT.

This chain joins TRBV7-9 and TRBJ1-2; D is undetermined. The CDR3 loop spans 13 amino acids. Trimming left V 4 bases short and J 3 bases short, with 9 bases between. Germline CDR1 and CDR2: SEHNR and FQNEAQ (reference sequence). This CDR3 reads CASSWATDYGYTF. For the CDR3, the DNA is TGTGCCAGCAGCTGGGCGACGGACTATGGCTACACCTTC.

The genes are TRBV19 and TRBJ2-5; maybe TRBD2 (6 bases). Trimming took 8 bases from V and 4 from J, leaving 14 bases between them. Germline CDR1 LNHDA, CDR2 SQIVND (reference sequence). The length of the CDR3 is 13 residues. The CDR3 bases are TGTGCCAGTGTTGCGGCCGGGGGAGAGACCCAGTACTTC. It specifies CASVAAGGETQYF.

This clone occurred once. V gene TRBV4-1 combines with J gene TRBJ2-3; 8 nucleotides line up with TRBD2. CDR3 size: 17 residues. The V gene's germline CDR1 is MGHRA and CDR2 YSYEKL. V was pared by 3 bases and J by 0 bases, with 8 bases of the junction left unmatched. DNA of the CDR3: TGCGCCAGCAGCCAGAGCCGACTAGCGTCGAGCACAGATACGCAGTATTTT. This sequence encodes CASSQSRLASSTDTQYF.

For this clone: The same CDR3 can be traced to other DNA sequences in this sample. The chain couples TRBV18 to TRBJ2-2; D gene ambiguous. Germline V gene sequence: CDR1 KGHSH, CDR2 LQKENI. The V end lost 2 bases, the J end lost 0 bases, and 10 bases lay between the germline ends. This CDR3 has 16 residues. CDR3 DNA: TGTGCCAGCTCACCAGAGAGGATAGCGAACACCGGGGAGCTGTTTTTT. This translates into CASSPERIANTGELFF.

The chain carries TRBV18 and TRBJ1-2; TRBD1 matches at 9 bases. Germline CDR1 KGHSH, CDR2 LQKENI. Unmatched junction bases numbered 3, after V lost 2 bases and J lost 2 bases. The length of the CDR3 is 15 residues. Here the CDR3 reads CASSPTGGWNYGYTF. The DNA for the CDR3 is TGTGCCAGCTCACCAACAGGGGGCTGGAACTATGGCTACACCTTC.

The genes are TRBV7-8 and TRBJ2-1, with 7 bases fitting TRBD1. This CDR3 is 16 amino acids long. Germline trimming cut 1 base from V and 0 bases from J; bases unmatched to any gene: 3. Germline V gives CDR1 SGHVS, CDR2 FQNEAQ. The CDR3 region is CASSLEGAGSYNEQFF. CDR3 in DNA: TGTGCCAGCAGCTTAGAGGGGGCGGGCTCCTACAATGAGCAGTTCTTC.

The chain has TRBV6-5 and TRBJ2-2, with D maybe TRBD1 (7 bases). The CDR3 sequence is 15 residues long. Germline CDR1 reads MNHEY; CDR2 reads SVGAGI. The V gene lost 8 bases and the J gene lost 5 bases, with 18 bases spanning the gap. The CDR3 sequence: CASGGQGVFTGELFF. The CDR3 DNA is TGTGCCAGCGGGGGGCAGGGGGTTTTTACCGGGGAGCTGTTTTTT.

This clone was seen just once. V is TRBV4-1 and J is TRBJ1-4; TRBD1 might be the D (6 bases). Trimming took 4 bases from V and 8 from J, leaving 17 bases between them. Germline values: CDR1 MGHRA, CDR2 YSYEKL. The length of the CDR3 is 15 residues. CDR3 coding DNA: TGCGCCAGCAGCCCCTCGTCAGGGGATCGGGAAAAACTGTTTTTT. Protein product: CASSPSSGDREKLFF.

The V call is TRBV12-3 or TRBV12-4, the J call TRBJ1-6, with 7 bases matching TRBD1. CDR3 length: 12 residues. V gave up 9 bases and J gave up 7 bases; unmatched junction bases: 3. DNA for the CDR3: TGTGCCAGTACAGGGGAGAATTCACCCCTCCACTTT. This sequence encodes CASTGENSPLHF.

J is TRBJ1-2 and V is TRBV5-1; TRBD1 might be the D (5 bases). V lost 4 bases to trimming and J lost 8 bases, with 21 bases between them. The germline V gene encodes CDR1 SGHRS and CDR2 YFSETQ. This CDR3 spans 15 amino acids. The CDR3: CASSLLTGVRGGYTF. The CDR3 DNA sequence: TGCGCCAGCAGCCTCCTGACGGGGGTTAGGGGCGGCTACACCTTC.

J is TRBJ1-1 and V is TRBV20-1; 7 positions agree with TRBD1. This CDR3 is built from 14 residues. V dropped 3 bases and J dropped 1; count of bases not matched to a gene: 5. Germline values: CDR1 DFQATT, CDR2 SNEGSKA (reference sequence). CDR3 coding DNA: TGCAGTGCTAGTGGACAGGATGCGAACACTGAAGCTTTCTTT. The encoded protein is CSASGQDANTEAFF.

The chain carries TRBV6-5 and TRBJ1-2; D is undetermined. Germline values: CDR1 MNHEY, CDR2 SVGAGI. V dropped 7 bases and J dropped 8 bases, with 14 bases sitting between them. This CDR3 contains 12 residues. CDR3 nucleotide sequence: TGTGCCAGCACCAGGACGGGAGGGGGCTACACCTTC. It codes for CASTRTGGGYTF.

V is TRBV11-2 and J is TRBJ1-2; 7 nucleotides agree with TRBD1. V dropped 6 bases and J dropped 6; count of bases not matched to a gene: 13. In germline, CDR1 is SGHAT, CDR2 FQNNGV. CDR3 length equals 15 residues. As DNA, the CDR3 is TGTGCCAGCAGGATGATTGACAGGGTGGAGGATGGCTACACCTTC. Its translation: CASRMIDRVEDGYTF.

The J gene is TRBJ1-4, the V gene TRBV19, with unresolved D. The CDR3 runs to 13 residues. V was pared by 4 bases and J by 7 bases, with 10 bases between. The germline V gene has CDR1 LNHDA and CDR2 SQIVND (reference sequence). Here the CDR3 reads CASSTQLREKLFF. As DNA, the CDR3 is TGTGCCAGTAGTACGCAATTGCGTGAAAAACTGTTTTTT.

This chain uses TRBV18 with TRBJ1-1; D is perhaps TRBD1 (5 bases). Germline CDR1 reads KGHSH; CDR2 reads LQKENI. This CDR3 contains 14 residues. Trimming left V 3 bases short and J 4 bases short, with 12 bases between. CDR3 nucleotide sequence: TGTGCCAGCTCACCGGGGGGAAGGGGCACTGAAGCTTTCTTT. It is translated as CASSPGGRGTEAFF.

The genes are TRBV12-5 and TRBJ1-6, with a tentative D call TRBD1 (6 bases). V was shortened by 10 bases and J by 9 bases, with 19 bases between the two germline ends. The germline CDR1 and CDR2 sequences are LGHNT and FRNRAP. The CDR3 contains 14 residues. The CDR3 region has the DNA TGTGCTACTCTCCCCGAGGGGGTTGGTTCACCCCTCCACTTT. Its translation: CATLPEGVGSPLHF.

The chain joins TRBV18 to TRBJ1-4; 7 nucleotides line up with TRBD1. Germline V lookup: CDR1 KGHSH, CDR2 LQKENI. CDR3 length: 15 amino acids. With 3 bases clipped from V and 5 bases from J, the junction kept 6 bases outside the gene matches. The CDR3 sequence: CASSPAADRNEKLFF. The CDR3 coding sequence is TGTGCCAGCTCACCCGCGGCGGACAGGAATGAAAAACTGTTTTTT.

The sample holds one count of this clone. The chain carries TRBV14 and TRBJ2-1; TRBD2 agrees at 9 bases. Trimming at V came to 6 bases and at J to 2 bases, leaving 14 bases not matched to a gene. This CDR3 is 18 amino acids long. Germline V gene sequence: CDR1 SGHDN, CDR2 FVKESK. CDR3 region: CASSRQEWRGGPYNEQFF. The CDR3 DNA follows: TGTGCCAGCAGTCGGCAGGAGTGGCGGGGGGGTCCCTACAATGAGCAGTTCTTC.

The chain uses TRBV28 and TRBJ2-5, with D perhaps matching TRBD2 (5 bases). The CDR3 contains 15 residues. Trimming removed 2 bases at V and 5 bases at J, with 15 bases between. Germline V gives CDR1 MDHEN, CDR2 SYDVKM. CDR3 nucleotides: TGTGCCAGCAGTTTAAGACTACCCGGGGTGGAGACCCAGTACTTC. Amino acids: CASSLRLPGVETQYF.

CDR3 residues: CASSSQNSPLHF. In DNA form, the CDR3 reads TGTGCCAGCAGCTCACAGAATTCACCCCTCCACTTT. The V and J genes are TRBV7-9 and TRBJ1-6; D unclear. The V gene's germline CDR1 is SEHNR and CDR2 FQNEAQ (reference sequence). This CDR3 has 12 residues. The ends were cut back, 4 bases at V and 7 bases at J, with 5 bases in the middle.

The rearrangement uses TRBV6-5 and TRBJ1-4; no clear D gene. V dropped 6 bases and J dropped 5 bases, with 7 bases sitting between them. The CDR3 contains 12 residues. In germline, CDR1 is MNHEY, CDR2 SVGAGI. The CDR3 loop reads CASRTENEKLFF. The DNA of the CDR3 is TGTGCCAGCAGAACAGAAAATGAAAAACTGTTTTTT.